This passage covers 31 T cell receptor beta chains from one sample sequenced in a study of cytomegalovirus exposure and HLA in healthy donors. The PCR employed 60 Vbeta primers together with 13 Jbeta primers. Data came from immunoSEQ multiplex PCR; TCRdb stores just in-frame clones and leaves some out. This sample has about 120,000 clones; roughly 80% occur once, and the top ten carry 22%. The sample taken for sequencing was PBMCs. The source of these receptors is a man aged 30 to 45 in good health and CMV-seropositive.

The sample holds one count of this clone. This sequence joins TRBV5-1 and TRBJ2-5; 8 bases align to TRBD2. Trimming removed 3 bases from V and 0 bases from J; junction bases left unmatched: 4. Looked up from germline, CDR1 is SGHRS and CDR2 is YFSETQ. The CDR3 loop spans 15 amino acids. CDR3 sequence (DNA): TGCGCCAGCAGCTCGGGACTAGGGGACCAAGAGACCCAGTACTTC. Amino acid sequence: CASSSGLGDQETQYF.

This chain uses TRBV2 with TRBJ1-3; 7 bases agree with TRBD1. This CDR3 is built from 17 residues. The germline V gene encodes CDR1 SNHLY and CDR2 FYNNEI. Trimming cost V 7 bases and J 0 bases; bases outside gene matches: 12. The CDR3 DNA follows: TGTGCCAGCACTCCGGGACAGCCACTGAGCTCTGGAAACACCATATATTTT. This gives the protein CASTPGQPLSSGNTIYF.

The J gene is TRBJ1-4, the V gene TRBV5-4; the match to TRBD1 covers 7 bases. Germline CDR1 reads SGHNT; CDR2 reads YYREEE (reference sequence). Unmatched junction bases numbered 3, after V lost 2 bases and J lost 5 bases. CDR3 length equals 14 residues. This CDR3 is CASSFQGVNEKLFF. CDR3 in DNA: TGTGCCAGCAGCTTTCAGGGGGTGAATGAAAAACTGTTTTTT.

The chain couples TRBV2 to TRBJ2-5; weak D call: TRBD2 (5 bases). Germline V gene data show CDR1 as SNHLY and CDR2 as FYNNEI. The length of the CDR3 is 14 residues. V was shortened by 3 bases and J by 4 bases, with 12 bases between the two germline ends. CDR3 bases: TGTGCCAGCAGTGACGTCGGGAAGGGAGAGACCCAGTACTTC. This translates into CASSDVGKGETQYF.

This chain joins TRBV5-1 and TRBJ2-7; 8 bases agree with TRBD2. Unmatched junction bases numbered 5, after V lost 0 bases and J lost 6 bases. CDR1 and CDR2 from the germline V gene are SGHRS and YFSETQ. This CDR3 contains 14 residues. CDR3 DNA sequence: TGCGCCAGCAGCTTGGACGGGGGGGACGCCGAGCAGTACTTC. Protein product: CASSLDGGDAEQYF.

The gene calls are TRBV27 and TRBJ2-5; 11 bases match TRBD2. CDR1 and CDR2 from the germline V gene are MNHEY and SMNVEV (reference sequence). CDR3 length: 16 residues. V lost 6 bases to trimming and J lost 3 bases; unmatched junction nucleotides: 9. The CDR3 bases are TGTGCCAGCAGCCTCCTCTCACTAGCGGGGGAAGAGACCCAGTACTTC. Translating it yields CASSLLSLAGEETQYF.

V is TRBV28 and J is TRBJ2-7; 8 bases match TRBD1. With V trimmed by 4 bases and J by 5 bases, 13 bases remained unmatched. Germline CDR1 is MDHEN and CDR2 is SYDVKM. The CDR3 contains 16 residues. This chain's CDR3 is CASSSLGVQGANEQYF. CDR3 nucleotides: TGTGCCAGCAGTTCCCTAGGGGTGCAGGGGGCAAACGAGCAGTACTTC. The whole variable domain, remainder taken from reference TRBV28 and TRBJ2-7, is DVKVTQSSRYLVKRTGEKVFLECVQDMDHENMFWYRQDPGLGLRLIYFSYDVKMKEKGDIPEGYSVSREKKERFSLILESASTNQTSMYLCASSSLGVQGANEQYFGPGTRLTVT.

The V and J genes are TRBV2 and TRBJ2-3; 10 nucleotides agree with TRBD2. Per the germline V gene, CDR1 is SNHLY and CDR2 is FYNNEI. This CDR3 contains 17 residues. Losses at the gene ends were 3 bases for V and 4 bases for J; bases not matched to a gene: 10. The CDR3 DNA follows: TGTGCCAGCAGTGAGTTAGCGGGGGGCCCGGGTCCAGATACGCAGTATTTT. Encoded protein: CASSELAGGPGPDTQYF.

This rearrangement joins TRBV6-5 to TRBJ2-7; D is perhaps TRBD2 (5 bases). Germline CDR1 reads MNHEY; CDR2 reads SVGAGI. Trimming took off 4 bases at V and 0 bases at J, with 10 bases between the two ends. The CDR3 spans 14 residues. CDR3 in DNA: TGTGCCAGCAGTTCCCGGGAAAACTCCTACGAGCAGTACTTC. Translating it yields CASSSRENSYEQYF.

The chain carries TRBV7-2 and TRBJ1-1, with D perhaps matching TRBD1 (5 bases). Germline CDR1 reads SGHTA; CDR2 reads FQGNSA. Trimming took off 4 bases at V and 6 bases at J, with 15 bases between the two ends. This CDR3 is 14 amino acids long. The CDR3 spells CASSSLPGLSEAFF. DNA of the CDR3: TGTGCCAGCAGCTCCCTTCCAGGGTTATCTGAAGCTTTCTTT.

This clone came up a few times. This chain uses TRBV6-4 with TRBJ1-1; the D gene is possibly TRBD1 (6 bases). The CDR3 is made up of 13 amino acids. Trimming removed 5 bases from V and 7 bases from J, with 14 bases in between. Per germline, CDR1 MRHNA and CDR2 SNTAGT. The CDR3 loop reads CASSLLRGLEAFF. The CDR3 bases are TGTGCCAGCAGTCTCCTCAGGGGCCTTGAAGCTTTCTTT.

This clone was seen only a few times. The chain couples TRBV5-1 to TRBJ2-7; 11 bases are a match to TRBD1. Trimming removed 4 bases from V and 3 bases from J; junction bases left unmatched: 6. This CDR3 comprises 15 residues. Germline V lookup: CDR1 SGHRS, CDR2 YFSETQ. CDR3 nucleotides: TGCGCCAGCAGCCCCGGGACAGGGGGTTTCTACGAGCAGTACGTC. Translation: CASSPGTGGFYEQYV.

The chain links TRBV5-1 to TRBJ2-3, with 9 bases that match TRBD2. The J segment lost 6 bases and the V segment lost 0 bases, leaving 5 bases of the junction unmatched. Germline V gene lookup returns CDR1 SGHRS and CDR2 YFSETQ. CDR3 length: 15 amino acids. The DNA for the CDR3 is TGCGCCAGCAGCTTGGAGCGGGGGGCGACGGATACGCAGTATTTT. Its translation is CASSLERGATDTQYF.

The genes are TRBV6-5 and TRBJ2-5; TRBD2 matches 10 bases. The CDR3 has 15 residues. Germline CDR1 and CDR2: MNHEY and SVGAGI. J was trimmed by 9 bases and V by 6 bases; bases with no gene match: 13. The CDR3 is CASSRGLAEPVAQYF. The CDR3 DNA follows: TGTGCCAGCAGCCGTGGACTAGCGGAGCCGGTGGCCCAGTACTTC.

The V call is TRBV4-2, the J call TRBJ2-1; weak D call: TRBD2 (6 bases). CDR3 size: 16 residues. The V and J ends lost 1 base and 7 bases respectively, with 17 bases between them. Germline CDR1 LGHNA, CDR2 YNFKEQ. This chain's CDR3 is CASSQVRRENTNEQFF. In DNA, the CDR3 is TGTGCCAGCAGCCAAGTAAGGAGGGAGAACACTAATGAGCAGTTCTTC.

J is TRBJ2-7 and V is TRBV27; D unclear. The CDR3 extends over 12 amino acids. V gave up 5 bases and J gave up 1 base, with 6 bases separating them. The V gene's germline CDR1 is MNHEY and CDR2 SMNVEV (reference sequence). Written as DNA, the CDR3 is TGTGCCAGCAGTGGCATGTCCTACGAGCAGTACTTC. Protein product: CASSGMSYEQYF.

The J gene is TRBJ2-1, the V gene TRBV29-1; 7 nucleotides align to TRBD1. After removal of 0 bases from V and 2 bases from J, the junction contained 10 bases not matched to a gene. CDR1 SQVTM and CDR2 ANQGSEA come from the germline V gene. This CDR3 has 17 residues. CDR3 in DNA: TGCAGCGTTGAAGATCCGCCGACAGGGCGAACCTACAATGAGCAGTTCTTC. It specifies CSVEDPPTGRTYNEQFF.

Written as DNA, the CDR3 is TGTGCCAGTACCGGACCAATGCCAACTGACAGGGCCAACTATGGCTACACCTTC. Residues: CASTGPMPTDRANYGYTF. The V and J genes are TRBV5-4 and TRBJ1-2; TRBD1 matches 7 bases. CDR1 and CDR2 from the germline V gene are SGHNT and YYREEE (reference sequence). This CDR3 has 18 residues. J lost 2 bases, V lost 8 bases, and 21 bases had no gene match.

V usage is TRBV9 and J usage is TRBJ2-1, with TRBD2 identical over 9 bases. The CDR3 runs 14 residues. In germline, CDR1 is SGDLS, CDR2 YYNGEE. The V segment lost 2 bases and the J segment 5 bases; nucleotides outside the gene matches: 2. The CDR3 loop is CASSVLAGNNEQFF. Here the CDR3 DNA reads TGTGCCAGCAGCGTCCTAGCGGGAAACAATGAGCAGTTCTTC.

This chain connects TRBV2 to TRBJ2-4; the D gene is possibly TRBD2 (6 bases). Looked up from germline, CDR1 is SNHLY and CDR2 is FYNNEI. Trimming cost V 3 bases and J 7 bases, with 7 bases left between them. The CDR3 extends over 12 amino acids. The CDR3 region has the DNA TGTGCCAGCAGTGAGGAGGGTAACATTCAGTACTTC. This sequence encodes CASSEEGNIQYF.

Only a few counts were recorded for this clone. The CDR3 protein is CASSLRGGTDTQYF. The CDR3 region has the DNA TGCGCCAGCAGCTTAAGAGGTGGCACAGATACGCAGTATTTT. The rearrangement links TRBV5-1 to TRBJ2-3, with D unclear. Germline CDR1 is SGHRS and CDR2 is YFSETQ. The V end lost 2 bases, the J end lost 1 base, and 8 bases lay between the germline ends. The CDR3 consists of 14 residues.

The chain uses TRBV2 and TRBJ2-1, with D hard to call. The ends were cut back, 1 base at V and 4 bases at J, with 8 bases in the middle. The CDR3 has 14 residues. Per the germline V gene, CDR1 is SNHLY and CDR2 is FYNNEI. The CDR3 DNA follows: TGTGCCAGCAGTGAAGTTCCAGTATACAATGAGCAGTTCTTC. Translating it yields CASSEVPVYNEQFF.

The chain recombines TRBV29-1 with TRBJ2-7; 10 bases are a match to TRBD1. CDR1 and CDR2 from the germline V gene are SQVTM and ANQGSEA. This CDR3 spans 12 amino acids. Trimming at V came to 6 bases and at J to 3 bases, leaving 2 bases not matched to a gene. CDR3 protein: CSVGTGVYEQYF. CDR3 coding DNA: TGCAGCGTAGGGACAGGGGTCTACGAGCAGTACTTC.

The chain couples TRBV5-1 to TRBJ1-2; D perhaps matches TRBD1 (6 bases). The CDR3 runs to 18 residues. The germline V and J ends were trimmed by 3 bases and 5 bases, with 26 bases remaining between them. Germline V gene data show CDR1 as SGHRS and CDR2 as YFSETQ. The CDR3 loop reads CASSYTSRAQGQGYGYTF. The CDR3 DNA follows: TGCGCCAGCAGCTATACCTCTCGGGCCCAGGGGCAAGGTTATGGCTACACCTTC.

V and J are TRBV6-5 and TRBJ2-7, with 11 bases fitting TRBD1. The germline V gene encodes CDR1 MNHEY and CDR2 SVGAGI. This CDR3 region has 14 residues. Here the CDR3 DNA reads TGTGCCAGCAGTTCGGGACAGGGGGTATACGAGCAGTGCGTC. This gives the protein CASSSGQGVYEQCV.

The chain employs TRBV5-1 and TRBJ1-1; tentative D call: TRBD1 (5 bases). The CDR3 length is 15 residues. Germline V gene data show CDR1 as SGHRS and CDR2 as YFSETQ. The V and J ends lost 4 bases and 4 bases respectively, with 17 bases between them. The CDR3 reads CASSQQALVGTEAFF. CDR3 sequence (DNA): TGCGCCAGCAGCCAACAGGCGTTAGTAGGCACTGAAGCTTTCTTT.

V and J are TRBV15 and TRBJ2-1; D perhaps matches TRBD1 (6 bases). Looked up from germline, CDR1 is LNHNV and CDR2 is YYDKDF (reference sequence). Trimming shortened V by 0 bases and J by 7 bases, and 10 bases separated the two germline ends. CDR3 length equals 14 residues. Here the CDR3 DNA reads TGTGCCACCAGCAGAGATTTGGGGGCTAATGAGCAGTTCTTC. Amino acid sequence: CATSRDLGANEQFF.

In its sample, this clone was seen once. V gene TRBV6-5 combines with J gene TRBJ1-2; D is uncertain. The CDR3 is made up of 13 amino acids. CDR1 MNHEY and CDR2 SVGAGI come from the germline V gene. V lost 4 bases and J 6 bases, leaving 12 bases between the germline ends. CDR3 sequence (DNA): TGTGCCAGCAGTTTGAGGGATCGACATGGCTACACCTTC. This codes for CASSLRDRHGYTF.

This chain joins TRBV6-5 and TRBJ1-2, with D perhaps matching TRBD1 (5 bases). Per germline, CDR1 MNHEY and CDR2 SVGAGI. The CDR3 loop spans 15 amino acids. V dropped 0 bases and J dropped 4 bases, with 12 bases sitting between them. The CDR3 loop reads CASSYSYRNLYGYTF. The CDR3, as DNA: TGTGCCAGCAGTTACTCGTACAGGAACCTCTATGGCTACACCTTC.

This clone was seen more than once but under ten times. The rearrangement joins TRBV11-2 to TRBJ2-3; D is perhaps TRBD2 (5 bases). The CDR3 extends over 16 amino acids. The ends were cut back, 6 bases at V and 7 bases at J, with 23 bases in the middle. Per germline, CDR1 SGHAT and CDR2 FQNNGV. The CDR3, as DNA: TGTGCCAGCAGTCGCGAAACTAGTTTTAACATAAATACGCAGTATTTT. Amino acid sequence: CASSRETSFNINTQYF.

The chain carries TRBV6-4 and TRBJ2-3; maybe TRBD2 (7 bases). V was pared by 0 bases and J by 4 bases, with 11 bases between. Per the germline V gene, CDR1 is MRHNA and CDR2 is SNTAGT. This CDR3 has 15 residues. CDR3 sequence (DNA): TGTGCCAGCAGTGACTCGCCGGGGGGCCCAGATACGCAGTATTTT. It codes for CASSDSPGGPDTQYF.